The 24 T cell receptor beta chains presented below share a single source sample, sequenced in a study of T cells in Graves' hyperthyroidism and ophthalmopathy (dated by TCRdb to about 2019). The library was built by means of multiplex PCR. These reads were obtained on an Illumina HiSeq 2000. Amplification of TCR beta CDR3 regions was carried out from RNA transcripts. A first-round RT-PCR of the TCR CDR3 used the HTBI primer set with the Qiagen OneStep RT-PCR kit. The public reads were reprocessed in TCRdb via fastp at Q25 and MiXCR, keeping in-frame beta chains. CDR3 protein sequences are deduplicated, and each keeps its most common genes and DNA. Recorded for this sample are around 620,000 distinct CDR3 sequences; 35% to 55% of them occurred a single time. The ten biggest clones cover around 19% of the sample. Material for sequencing was peripheral blood or thyroid tissue (not recorded which). All receptors come from an adult woman with Graves' disease, either hyperthyroidism or ophthalmopathy (not recorded which).

This clonotype was picked up many times. This rearrangement joins TRBV2 to TRBJ1-1, with D unclear. The CDR3 spans 12 residues. Germline V gives CDR1 SNHLY, CDR2 FYNNEI. Trimming took off 8 bases at V and 2 bases at J, with 9 bases between the two ends. The CDR3 nucleotides are TGTGCCAGCGACTTGGACAACACTGAAGCTTTCTTT. This translates into CASDLDNTEAFF.

This clonotype was found many times. One end of the junction fails to match germline, which may point to a read error. The chain couples TRBV5-1 to TRBJ1-1; TRBD1 is a possible D gene (5 bases). The CDR3 is 14 amino acids. Germline V gene data show CDR1 as SGHRS and CDR2 as YFSETQ. The chain's CDR3 is CTSISGPGGTEAFF. Written as DNA, the CDR3 is TGCACCAGCATCTCAGGGCCGGGCGGCACTGAAGCTTTCTTT. The whole variable domain, filled in from reference TRBV5-1 and TRBJ1-1, reads KAGVTQTPRYLIKTRGQQVTLSCSPISGHRSVSWYQQTPGQGLQFLFEYFSETQRNKGNFPGRFSGRQFSNSRSEMNVSTLELGDSALYLCTSISGPGGTEAFFGQGTRLTVV.

This rearrangement joins TRBV29-1 to TRBJ2-6; 7 nucleotides align to TRBD2. Germline V gene sequence: CDR1 SQVTM, CDR2 ANQGSEA. After removal of 3 bases from V and 1 base from J, the junction contained 6 bases not matched to a gene. The CDR3 is 16 amino acids. The CDR3 DNA reads TGCAGCGTTGAGTCCAGGGACTATTCTGGGGCCAACGTCCTGACTTTC. As protein: CSVESRDYSGANVLTF.

This clonotype has a count of ten or more. The chain combines TRBV10-3 with TRBJ1-5; 7 nucleotides match TRBD1. After removal of 7 bases from V and 10 bases from J, the junction contained 7 bases not matched to a gene. The CDR3 loop spans 12 amino acids. CDR1 and CDR2 (germline): ENHRY, SYGVKD. The CDR3: CAIKGAQGPQHF. The CDR3, as DNA: TGTGCCATCAAGGGGGCCCAGGGTCCCCAGCATTTT.

The V call is TRBV7-2, the J call TRBJ1-3, with D uncertain. The V gene's germline CDR1 is SGHTA and CDR2 FQGNSA. Deletions cut 5 bases from V and 3 bases from J, with 14 bases between. There are 15 residues in the CDR3. The CDR3 DNA follows: TGTGCCAGCAGCCCCAGGACGGGGTTTGGAAACACCATATATTTT. Translated: CASSPRTGFGNTIYF.

This clonotype was detected ten times or more. The chain joins TRBV4-1 to TRBJ1-1; D not resolved. Germline lookup yields CDR1 MGHRA and CDR2 YSYEKL. Trimming left V 5 bases short and J 3 bases short, with 10 bases between. The CDR3 contains 13 residues. CDR3 amino acids: CASSSRGDTEAFF. CDR3 coding DNA: TGCGCCAGCAGCTCCCGGGGAGACACTGAAGCTTTCTTT.

As for this clonotype: The junction differs from germline at one of its ends, possibly a read error. Written as DNA, the CDR3 is TGTGCCATCAGTGAGTCGTCGGCCAATAATGAAAAACTGTTTTTT. Residues: CAISESSANNEKLFF. This rearrangement joins TRBV6-5 to TRBJ1-4; unclear D gene. CDR1 is MNHEY, CDR2 SVGAGI, per germline. This CDR3 region has 15 residues.

This clonotype was seen a single time. DNA of the CDR3: TGTGCCAGCAGCTTAACACAGGGGGGAGCCTACGAGCAGTACTTC. Translated: CASSLTQGGAYEQYF. The rearrangement uses TRBV7-2 and TRBJ2-7; 8 bases match TRBD1. Trimming at V came to 2 bases and at J to 2 bases, leaving 5 bases not matched to a gene. In germline, CDR1 is SGHTA, CDR2 FQGNSA. This CDR3 has 15 amino acids.

This clonotype was detected many times. V gene TRBV2 combines with J gene TRBJ1-1; 7 bases are shared with TRBD1. Germline-derived CDR1 and CDR2 are SNHLY and FYNNEI. The V gene end was trimmed by 6 bases and the J gene end by 4 bases; junction bases not matched to a gene: 2. The length of the CDR3 is 12 residues. As DNA, the CDR3 is TGTGCCAGCAGGCAGGGGGTCACTGAAGCTTTCTTT. Its protein is CASRQGVTEAFF.

This chain connects TRBV2 to TRBJ1-2, with D perhaps matching TRBD1 (5 bases). CDR1 and CDR2 (germline): SNHLY, FYNNEI. This CDR3 has 13 amino acids. Trimming shortened V by 8 bases and J by 0 bases, and 10 bases separated the two germline ends. The CDR3 here is CASGTATNYGYTF. CDR3 DNA: TGTGCCAGCGGGACGGCGACTAACTATGGCTACACCTTC.

This clonotype was detected only a few times. The rearrangement joins TRBV3-1 to TRBJ2-6; D unclear. Germline V gene lookup returns CDR1 LGHDT and CDR2 YNNKEL (reference sequence). Trimming shortened V by 2 bases and J by 0 bases, and 11 bases separated the two germline ends. The CDR3 covers 17 residues. The CDR3 reads CASSQSGPSSGANVLTF. Here the CDR3 DNA reads TGTGCCAGCAGCCAATCAGGCCCATCCTCTGGGGCCAACGTCCTGACTTTC. Together with reference TRBV3-1 and TRBJ2-6, the CDR3 gives the full variable domain: DTAVSQTPKYLVTQMGNDKSIKCEQNLGHDTMYWYKQDSKKFLKIMFSYNNKELIINETVPNRFSPKSPDKAHLNLHINSLELGDSAVYFCASSQSGPSSGANVLTFGAGSRLTVL.

On this clonotype: A read error is likely, as this CDR3 ends without the conserved phenylalanine or tryptophan. The DNA is omitted, as the CDR3 cannot be located on it reliably, and the CDR3 follows TCRdb's listing. The chain links TRBV9 to TRBJ2-2. From its first to its last residue, the CDR3 has 15 amino acids. Germline values: CDR1 SGDLS, CDR2 YYNGEE. The CDR3 is CASSVGPWFYRGAVV.

This sequence joins TRBV9 and TRBJ2-5, with a tentative D call TRBD1 (5 bases). CDR1 is SGDLS and CDR2 is YYNGEE in the germline V gene. The CDR3 has 15 amino acids. Trimming took 0 bases from V and 5 from J, leaving 14 bases between them. As DNA, the CDR3 is TGTGCCAGCAGCGTAGCTGGATCAAGGGGTGAGACCCAGTACTTC. Translation: CASSVAGSRGETQYF.

The chain links TRBV2 to TRBJ2-6; D may correspond to TRBD1 or TRBD2 (5 bases each). CDR3 size: 13 residues. The germline V and J ends were trimmed by 8 bases and 15 bases, with 20 bases remaining between them. In germline, CDR1 is SNHLY, CDR2 FYNNEI. CDR3 region: CASRWGLEEPLTF. The CDR3 region has the DNA TGTGCCAGCCGGTGGGGCCTGGAGGAGCCCCTGACTTTC.

This clonotype was counted at least ten times. The chain combines TRBV5-4 with TRBJ2-5; TRBD2 matches at 7 bases. The CDR3 is made up of 14 amino acids. Germline trimming cut 4 bases from V and 8 bases from J; bases unmatched to any gene: 11. Looked up from germline, CDR1 is SGHNT and CDR2 is YYREEE (reference sequence). CDR3 region: CASSPWPSGNTQYF. DNA of the CDR3: TGTGCCAGCAGCCCGTGGCCTAGCGGAAATACCCAGTACTTC.

The gene calls are TRBV24-1 and TRBJ1-2; the match to TRBD1 covers 8 bases. This CDR3 is built from 14 residues. The germline CDR1 and CDR2 sequences are KGHDR and SFDVKD. After removal of 5 bases from V and 4 bases from J, the junction contained 5 bases not matched to a gene. The chain's CDR3 is CATSGDGTGYGYTF. The CDR3 nucleotides are TGTGCCACCAGTGGGGACGGGACAGGCTATGGCTACACCTTC.

This chain uses TRBV20-1 with TRBJ1-4; possible D gene TRBD1, 5 bases. CDR1 DFQATT and CDR2 SNEGSKA come from the germline V gene (reference sequence). The CDR3 is 11 amino acids. The CDR3 loop reads CGGNPIEKLFF. In DNA, the CDR3 is TGCGGGGGGAACCCTATCGAAAAACTGTTTTTT.

In this sample, this clonotype turned up many times. The chain is built from TRBV19 and TRBJ2-2; perhaps D is TRBD1 or TRBD2 (5 bases each). The CDR3 is made up of 16 amino acids. CDR1 is LNHDA and CDR2 is SQIVND in the germline V gene (reference sequence). V gave up 2 bases and J gave up 1 base, with 11 bases separating them. This CDR3 is CASSIILGGNTGELFF. CDR3 in DNA: TGTGCCAGTAGTATAATCCTTGGGGGGAACACCGGGGAGCTGTTTTTT.

The J gene is TRBJ2-6, the V gene TRBV19, with a weak D call TRBD1 (5 bases). The V gene's germline CDR1 is LNHDA and CDR2 SQIVND (reference sequence). The length of the CDR3 is 15 residues. Trimming cost V 10 bases and J 3 bases, with 16 bases left between them. This CDR3 reads CAIRGQGHGANVLTF. CDR3 nucleotide sequence: TGTGCCATCCGTGGACAAGGCCATGGGGCCAACGTCCTGACTTTC.

This clonotype has a single count. The chain joins TRBV9 to TRBJ2-5; D is tentatively TRBD1 or TRBD2 (6 bases each). Germline CDR1 is SGDLS and CDR2 is YYNGEE. The V gene lost 3 bases and the J gene lost 1 base, with 10 bases spanning the gap. There are 14 residues in the CDR3. The CDR3 DNA reads TGTGCCAGCAGCGCGGGGGCAGGCCAAGAGACCCAGTACTTC. It encodes CASSAGAGQETQYF.

This clonotype was found many times. The chain carries TRBV6-6 and TRBJ1-6; D not resolved. CDR1 is MNHNY and CDR2 is SVGAGI in the germline V gene (reference sequence). The CDR3 covers 12 residues. Trimming pared 6 bases from V and 11 bases from J, leaving 11 bases between. In nucleotides, the CDR3 is TGTGCCAGCAGGCTCCTCTTGGCACCCCTCCACTTT. Translating gives CASRLLLAPLHF.

This clonotype was counted at least ten times. CDR3 DNA sequence: TGTGCCAGCAGCCCAGGGGGGTACTATGGCTACACCTTC. This encodes CASSPGGYYGYTF. This chain connects TRBV7-9 to TRBJ1-2; 7 bases align to TRBD1. The CDR3 loop spans 13 amino acids. Trimming took 5 bases from V and 3 from J; bases not matched to a gene: 3. The germline CDR1 and CDR2 sequences are SEHNR and FQNEAQ (reference sequence). The entire variable domain, with the rest obtained from reference TRBV7-9 and TRBJ1-2, is as follows: DTGVSQNPRHKITKRGQNVTFRCDPISEHNRLYWYRQTLGQGPEFLTYFQNEAQLEKSRLLSDRFSAERPKGSFSTLEIQRTEQGDSAMYLCASSPGGYYGYTFGSGTRLTVV.

The chain employs TRBV30 and TRBJ2-2; D gene unclear. Germline loops: CDR1 GTSNPN, CDR2 SVGIG (reference sequence). With 2 bases removed from V and 5 bases from J, the gap between germline ends came to 6 bases. The CDR3 runs 12 residues. The CDR3 DNA sequence: TGTGCCTGGAGTACGAGGACCGGGGAGCTGTTTTTT. Translated, it gives CAWSTRTGELFF.

This clonotype was seen more than once but under ten times. The V gene is TRBV19, the J gene TRBJ2-5; D unclear. The CDR3 runs 11 residues. V lost 6 bases to trimming and J lost 5 bases, with 7 bases between them. CDR1 and CDR2 from the germline V gene are LNHDA and SQIVND (reference sequence). The CDR3 bases are TGTGCCAGTAGACGCCGGGAGACCCAGTACTTC. Translating it yields CASRRRETQYF.